The 12 T cell receptor beta chains below come from one sample, sequenced in a study of early T cells in non-severe SARS-CoV-2 infection. TCRdb processed the 5' RACE reads anew with MiXCR; each CDR3 protein has one entry. The data contain about 64,000 distinct CDR3 sequences, 4.9% of them seen just once; the ten biggest clones take up approximately 4.9%. What was sequenced was whole blood. The receptors come from an adult who was a healthcare worker with PCR-confirmed SARS-CoV-2 infection or an uninfected control (not recorded which).

This clonotype has a count of ten or more. The CDR3 protein is CASSPPGPPREQFF. The CDR3 bases are TGTGCCAGCAGCCCACCGGGGCCTCCCCGGGAGCAGTTCTTC. The chain employs TRBV11-2 and TRBJ2-1; D assignment may be TRBD1 or TRBD2 (5 bases each). V lost 5 bases, J lost 10 bases, and 18 bases lay in between. The CDR3 covers 14 residues. The V gene's germline CDR1 is SGHAT and CDR2 FQNNGV.

In this sample, this clonotype turned up many times. CDR3: CASSYSALRGSYEQYF. The CDR3 DNA sequence: TGTGCCAGCAGTTACTCCGCGTTGCGGGGGTCCTACGAGCAGTACTTC. J is TRBJ2-7 and V is TRBV27; 7 nucleotides agree with TRBD2. Trimming took 4 bases from V and 1 from J; bases not matched to a gene: 10. This CDR3 spans 16 amino acids. CDR1 is MNHEY and CDR2 is SMNVEV in the germline V gene (reference sequence).

This clonotype was counted ten times or more. This sequence joins TRBV7-2 and TRBJ2-3; TRBD2 matches 9 bases. The CDR3 spans 18 residues. Losses at the gene ends were 1 base for V and 2 bases for J; bases not matched to a gene: 10. CDR1 is SGHTA, CDR2 FQGNSA, per germline. CDR3 loop: CASSLGGGAFGNTDTQYF. The CDR3 bases are TGTGCCAGCAGCTTAGGCGGGGGGGCTTTTGGGAACACAGATACGCAGTATTTT.

This clonotype has only a few counts. The chain links TRBV19 to TRBJ2-2, with TRBD1 matching over 8 bases. The V and J ends lost 7 bases and 0 bases, in that order; junction bases with no gene match: 1. The CDR3 is 14 residues long. Per germline, CDR1 LNHDA and CDR2 SQIVND (reference sequence). In DNA, the CDR3 is TGTGCCAGTATGGGACAGGCGAACACCGGGGAGCTGTTTTTT. This gives the protein CASMGQANTGELFF.

This clonotype showed up many times. In nucleotides, the CDR3 is TGTGCCAGCAGTCGAGGGACAGGGGGCGAGCAGTACTTC. As protein: CASSRGTGGEQYF. This chain connects TRBV5-6 to TRBJ2-7, with 11 bases aligning to TRBD1. CDR3 length equals 13 residues. Germline V gene lookup returns CDR1 SGHDT and CDR2 YYEEEE. Trimming took 5 bases from V and 6 from J; bases not matched to a gene: 4.

This clonotype was seen at least ten times. The chain combines TRBV6-1 with TRBJ1-6; D ambiguous. The CDR3 contains 13 residues. Trimming cost V 2 bases and J 9 bases, with 8 bases left between them. Germline V gives CDR1 MNHNS, CDR2 SASEGT. CDR3 bases: TGTGCCAGCAGTGAACTTGAGGGTTCACCCCTCCACTTT. It encodes CASSELEGSPLHF.

This clonotype has a count of ten or more. V usage is TRBV19 and J usage is TRBJ2-1; D might be TRBD1 or TRBD2, each matching 5 bases. Germline CDR1 LNHDA, CDR2 SQIVND (reference sequence). The CDR3 spans 13 residues. V was shortened by 6 bases and J by 9 bases, with 15 bases between the two germline ends. The CDR3 DNA is TGTGCCAGTAGCTTACCGTCGGGACGTGAGCAGTTCTTC. Its translation: CASSLPSGREQFF. Full variable domain (outside the CDR3, taken from reference TRBV19 and TRBJ2-1): DGGITQSPKYLFRKEGQNVTLSCEQNLNHDAMYWYRQDPGQGLRLIYYSQIVNDFQKGDIAEGYSVSREKKESFPLTVTSAQKNPTAFYLCASSLPSGREQFFGPGTRLTVL.

This clonotype was found many times. The rearrangement joins TRBV30 to TRBJ2-1; D possibly corresponds to TRBD1 (6 bases). Germline V lookup: CDR1 GTSNPN, CDR2 SVGIG (reference sequence). With 0 bases removed from V and 6 bases from J, the gap between germline ends came to 9 bases. This CDR3 has 13 residues. CDR3 sequence (DNA): TGTGCCTGGAGTGTACTCAGGGGCAATGAGCAGTTCTTC. This codes for CAWSVLRGNEQFF. Full variable domain (outside the CDR3, taken from reference TRBV30 and TRBJ2-1): SQTIHQWPATLVQPVGSPLSLECTVEGTSNPNLYWYRQAAGRGLQLLFYSVGIGQISSEVPQNLSASRPQDRQFILSSKKLLLSDSGFYLCAWSVLRGNEQFFGPGTRLTVL.

This clonotype has just a few counts. The chain is built from TRBV7-2 and TRBJ2-2; 8 bases match TRBD1. The CDR3 contains 18 residues. In germline, CDR1 is SGHTA, CDR2 FQGNSA. V lost 5 bases and J lost 0; bases outside the gene matches: 11. CDR3 in amino acids: CASSLRRTGGTNTGELFF. The CDR3 region has the DNA TGTGCCAGCAGCCTTAGACGTACAGGGGGAACGAACACCGGGGAGCTGTTTTTT.

Note on this clonotype: A single base separates this from a much larger clone, so it may be a read error. V gene TRBV10-3 combines with J gene TRBJ1-1; unclear D gene. CDR3 length: 14 residues. The V end lost 0 bases, the J end lost 3 bases, and 8 bases lay between the germline ends. Germline V gives CDR1 ENHRY, CDR2 SYGVKD. Here the CDR3 DNA reads TGTGCCATCAGTGAGTCAAGAAAGGACACTGAAGCTTTCTTT. Translated: CAISESRKDTEAFF.

This clonotype was recorded many times. The chain carries TRBV20-1 and TRBJ2-3, with TRBD2 matching 8 bases. V lost 4 bases and J lost 2; bases outside the gene matches: 2. This CDR3 spans 13 amino acids. Germline V CDR1 and CDR2: DFQATT, SNEGSKA (reference sequence). CDR3 DNA: TGCAGTGCTACGACTAGCGACACAGATACGCAGTATTTT. Encoded protein: CSATTSDTDTQYF.

The chain uses TRBV7-3 and TRBJ1-3; D not certain. The V end lost 2 bases, the J end lost 2 bases, and 10 bases lay between the germline ends. This CDR3 region has 15 residues. Germline V gives CDR1 SGHTA, CDR2 FQGTGA. The CDR3 is CASSLSIGAGNTIYF. The CDR3 bases are TGTGCCAGCAGCTTATCTATTGGGGCTGGAAACACCATATATTTT.